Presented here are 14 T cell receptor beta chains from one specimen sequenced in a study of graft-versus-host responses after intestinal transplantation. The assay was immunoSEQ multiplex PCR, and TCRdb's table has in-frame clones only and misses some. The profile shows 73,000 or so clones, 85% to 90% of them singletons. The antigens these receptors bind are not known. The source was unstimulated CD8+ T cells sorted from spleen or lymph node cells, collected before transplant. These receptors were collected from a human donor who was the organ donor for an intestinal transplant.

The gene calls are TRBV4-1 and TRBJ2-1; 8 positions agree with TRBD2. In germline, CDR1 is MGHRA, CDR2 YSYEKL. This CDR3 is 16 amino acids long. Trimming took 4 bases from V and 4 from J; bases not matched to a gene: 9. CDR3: CASSPRERGTYNEQFF. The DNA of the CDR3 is TGCGCCAGCAGCCCTCGCGAGCGGGGGACGTACAATGAGCAGTTCTTC.

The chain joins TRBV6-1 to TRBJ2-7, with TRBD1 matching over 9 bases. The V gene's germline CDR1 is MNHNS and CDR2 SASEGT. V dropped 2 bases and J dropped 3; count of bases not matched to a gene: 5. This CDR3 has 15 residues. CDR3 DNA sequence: TGTGCCAGCAGTGAAAGCACAGGGGGCTTCTACGAGCAGTACGTC. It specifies CASSESTGGFYEQYV.

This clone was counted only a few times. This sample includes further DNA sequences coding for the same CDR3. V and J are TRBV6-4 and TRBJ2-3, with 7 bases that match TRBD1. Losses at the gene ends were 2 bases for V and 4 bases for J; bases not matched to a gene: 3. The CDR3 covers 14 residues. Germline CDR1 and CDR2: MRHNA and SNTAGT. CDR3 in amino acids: CASSDGQGADTQYF. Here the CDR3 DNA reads TGTGCCAGCAGTGACGGCCAGGGGGCAGATACGCAGTATTTT.

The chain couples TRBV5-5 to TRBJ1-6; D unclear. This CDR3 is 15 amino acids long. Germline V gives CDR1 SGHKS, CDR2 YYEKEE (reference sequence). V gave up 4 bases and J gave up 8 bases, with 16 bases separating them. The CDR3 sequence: CASSSRGVADSPLHF. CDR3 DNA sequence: TGTGCCAGCAGCAGCCGCGGCGTAGCCGATTCACCCCTCCACTTT.

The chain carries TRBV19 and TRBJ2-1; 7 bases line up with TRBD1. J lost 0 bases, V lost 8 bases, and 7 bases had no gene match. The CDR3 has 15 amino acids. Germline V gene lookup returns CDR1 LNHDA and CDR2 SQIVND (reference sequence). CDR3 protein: CASLRTGSSYNEQFF. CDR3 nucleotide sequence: TGTGCCAGTTTGAGGACAGGAAGCTCCTACAATGAGCAGTTCTTC.

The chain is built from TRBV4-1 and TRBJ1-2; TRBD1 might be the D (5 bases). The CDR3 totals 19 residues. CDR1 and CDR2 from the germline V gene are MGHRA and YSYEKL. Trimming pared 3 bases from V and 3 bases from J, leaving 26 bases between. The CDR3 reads CASSQSAGRRVLMDYGYTF. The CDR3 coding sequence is TGCGCCAGCAGCCAGTCCGCGGGACGGCGGGTGCTTATGGACTATGGCTACACCTTC.

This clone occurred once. The CDR3 DNA is TGTGCCAGCAGCTCATCGGCGGGGGACACAGATACGCAGTATTTT. It encodes CASSSSAGDTDTQYF. This chain uses TRBV13 with TRBJ2-3, with 7 positions matching TRBD2. V was clipped by 4 bases and J by 2 bases; unmatched bases: 6. Germline CDR1 is PRHDT and CDR2 is FYEKMQ (reference sequence). This CDR3 has 15 residues.

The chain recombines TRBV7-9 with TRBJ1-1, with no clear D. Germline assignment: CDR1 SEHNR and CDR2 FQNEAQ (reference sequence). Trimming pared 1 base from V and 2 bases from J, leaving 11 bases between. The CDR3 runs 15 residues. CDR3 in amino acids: CASSLGVGPNTEAFF. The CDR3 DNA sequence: TGTGCCAGCAGCTTAGGTGTTGGGCCTAACACTGAAGCTTTCTTT.

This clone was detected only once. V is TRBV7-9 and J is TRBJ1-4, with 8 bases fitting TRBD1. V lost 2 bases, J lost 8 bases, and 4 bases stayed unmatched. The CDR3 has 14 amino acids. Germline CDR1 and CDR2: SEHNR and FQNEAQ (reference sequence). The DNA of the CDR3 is TGTGCCAGCAGCTTATTTGGGACAGGAGAAAAACTGTTTTTT. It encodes CASSLFGTGEKLFF.

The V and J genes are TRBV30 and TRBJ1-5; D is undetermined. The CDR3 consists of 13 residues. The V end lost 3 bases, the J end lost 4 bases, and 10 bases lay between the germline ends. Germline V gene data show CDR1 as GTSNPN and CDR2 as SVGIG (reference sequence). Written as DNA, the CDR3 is TGTGCCTGGAGCTCGTGGGAGAATCAGCCCCAGCATTTT. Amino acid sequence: CAWSSWENQPQHF.

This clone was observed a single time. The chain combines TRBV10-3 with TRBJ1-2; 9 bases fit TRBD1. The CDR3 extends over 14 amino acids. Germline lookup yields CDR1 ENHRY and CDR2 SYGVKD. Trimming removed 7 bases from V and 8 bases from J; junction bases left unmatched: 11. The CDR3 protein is CAITAGQGREGYTF. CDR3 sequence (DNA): TGTGCCATCACCGCGGGACAGGGAAGGGAAGGCTACACCTTC.

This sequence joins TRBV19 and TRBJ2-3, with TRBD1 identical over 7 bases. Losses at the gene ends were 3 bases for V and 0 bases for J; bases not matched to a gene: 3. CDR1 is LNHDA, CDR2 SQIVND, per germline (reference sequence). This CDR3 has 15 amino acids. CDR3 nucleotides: TGTGCCAGTAGTATCACAGGGGAGAGCACAGATACGCAGTATTTT. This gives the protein CASSITGESTDTQYF. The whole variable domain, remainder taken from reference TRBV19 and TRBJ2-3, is DGGITQSPKYLFRKEGQNVTLSCEQNLNHDAMYWYRQDPGQGLRLIYYSQIVNDFQKGDIAEGYSVSREKKESFPLTVTSAQKNPTAFYLCASSITGESTDTQYFGPGTRLTVL.

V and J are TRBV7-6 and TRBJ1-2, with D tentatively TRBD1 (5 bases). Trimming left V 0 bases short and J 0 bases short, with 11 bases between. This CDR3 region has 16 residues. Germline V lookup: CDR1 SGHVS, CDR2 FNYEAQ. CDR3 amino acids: CASSLAQGAPNYGYTF. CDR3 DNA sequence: TGTGCCAGCAGCTTAGCGCAAGGGGCACCTAACTATGGCTACACCTTC.

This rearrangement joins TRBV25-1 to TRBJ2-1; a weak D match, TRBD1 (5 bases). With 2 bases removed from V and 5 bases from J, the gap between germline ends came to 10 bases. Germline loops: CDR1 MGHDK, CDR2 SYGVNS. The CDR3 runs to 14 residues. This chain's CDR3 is CASSERQINNEQFF. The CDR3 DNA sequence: TGTGCCAGCAGTGAAAGACAGATTAACAATGAGCAGTTCTTC.